Below are 25 T cell receptor beta chains sequenced from a single sample in a study of response to subunit inactivated influenza vaccine. In TCRdb, the RT-PCR reads were re-called with MiXCR into one record per CDR3 protein. The data contain approximately 160,000 distinct CDR3 sequences, over 8.5% of them singletons. The source was CD8+ T cells sorted from PBMCs, collected less than 30 months after vaccination. The receptors stem from a man aged 45 to 75 who received an inactivated influenza vaccine.

To note about this clonotype: This may arise from a read error, as a much more abundant clone is one base away. V usage is TRBV27 and J usage is TRBJ2-7; tentatively, D is TRBD1 or TRBD2 (5 bases each). The CDR3 runs to 16 residues. Germline assignment: CDR1 MNHEY and CDR2 SMNVEV (reference sequence). The V gene lost 5 bases and the J gene lost 7 bases, with 24 bases spanning the gap. The CDR3 bases are TGTGCCAGCAGTCCGTCCAGGGACCCACGGTATCAGGAGCAGTACTTC. Protein sequence: CASSPSRDPRYQEQYF.

In this sample, this clonotype turned up many times. The rearrangement links TRBV5-1 to TRBJ1-1; D ambiguous. The CDR3 is 16 residues long. Trimming shortened V by 0 bases and J by 4 bases, and 16 bases separated the two germline ends. Germline assignment: CDR1 SGHRS and CDR2 YFSETQ. CDR3 protein: CASSLDIVPAGTEAFF. The CDR3 DNA follows: TGCGCCAGCAGCTTGGATATAGTCCCTGCGGGCACTGAAGCTTTCTTT.

The chain joins TRBV4-1 to TRBJ2-7, with D tentatively TRBD1 or TRBD2 (5 bases each). The CDR3 length is 13 residues. The germline V and J ends were trimmed by 4 bases and 4 bases, with 11 bases remaining between them. Germline CDR1 and CDR2: MGHRA and YSYEKL. DNA for the CDR3: TGCGCCAGCAGCCTATGGGACGGATACGAGCAGTACTTC. This translates into CASSLWDGYEQYF.

The chain has TRBV29-1 and TRBJ1-6, with 8 bases aligning to TRBD1. From germline, CDR1 is SQVTM and CDR2 ANQGSEA. The CDR3 totals 13 residues. Trimming cost V 4 bases and J 8 bases; bases outside gene matches: 4. CDR3 coding DNA: TGCAGCGTTGCGCAGACAGGGGATTCACCCCTCCACTTT. It encodes CSVAQTGDSPLHF.

The genes are TRBV12-3 or TRBV12-4 and TRBJ1-2, with D unclear. V was clipped by 3 bases and J by 0 bases, with 8 bases between them. This CDR3 comprises 14 residues. The CDR3 DNA is TGTGCCAGCAGTTTGTGGGTGGCTAACTATGGCTACACCTTC. It yields the protein CASSLWVANYGYTF.

Only a few counts were recorded for this clonotype. The rearrangement joins TRBV20-1 to TRBJ2-7; 7 bases line up with TRBD1. CDR1 is DFQATT and CDR2 is SNEGSKA in the germline V gene (reference sequence). V lost 3 bases to trimming and J lost 0 bases; unmatched junction nucleotides: 14. The CDR3 is 17 residues long. The CDR3 sequence: CSASGTAAKESSYEQYF. The CDR3 DNA sequence: TGCAGTGCTAGTGGGACAGCGGCCAAGGAAAGCTCCTACGAGCAGTACTTC.

J is TRBJ2-1 and V is TRBV10-3; 10 bases agree with TRBD1. The V segment lost 7 bases and the J segment 8 bases; nucleotides outside the gene matches: 8. The CDR3 totals 14 residues. The V gene's germline CDR1 is ENHRY and CDR2 SYGVKD. The DNA for the CDR3 is TGTGCCATCATGTCGGGACAGGGGAGGGATGAGCAGTTCTTC. Translation gives CAIMSGQGRDEQFF.

A few counts support this clonotype. The J gene is TRBJ2-7, the V gene TRBV12-3 or TRBV12-4, with 11 bases fitting TRBD2. The CDR3 has 15 residues. V lost 7 bases, J lost 1 base, and 6 bases stayed unmatched. CDR3 nucleotide sequence: TGTGCCAGCATGTCCGGGACTAGCGGATCCTACGAGCAGTACTTC. Amino acids: CASMSGTSGSYEQYF.

This clonotype has more than one count but fewer than ten. This chain joins TRBV7-6 and TRBJ2-1, with a possible D match to TRBD2 (6 bases). The V gene lost 4 bases and the J gene lost 10 bases, with 26 bases spanning the gap. The CDR3 loop spans 17 amino acids. CDR1 SGHVS and CDR2 FNYEAQ come from the germline V gene. In DNA form, the CDR3 reads TGTGCCAGCAGCTCCCCGGTAGGAGGTAGCGGAGGGCCGGAGCAGTTCTTC. Its translation is CASSSPVGGSGGPEQFF. Based on the CDR3 plus reference TRBV7-6 and TRBJ2-1, the full variable domain is GAGVSQSPRYKVTKRGQDVALRCDPISGHVSLYWYRQALGQGPEFLTYFNYEAQQDKSGLPNDRFSAERPEGSISTLTIQRTEQRDSAMYRCASSSPVGGSGGPEQFFGPGTRLTVL.

This clonotype was seen only a few times. The V call is TRBV14, the J call TRBJ2-1; perhaps D is TRBD1 or TRBD2 (5 bases each). V lost 4 bases, J lost 3 bases, and 13 bases lay in between. The CDR3 has 15 amino acids. The germline gives CDR1 SGHDN, CDR2 FVKESK. As DNA, the CDR3 is TGTGCCAGCAGCCCCTATTCTGGGGGCTACAATGAGCAGTTCTTC. This gives the protein CASSPYSGGYNEQFF.

This clonotype was found a few times. V gene TRBV14 combines with J gene TRBJ1-2, with a tentative D call TRBD1 (5 bases). Germline V lookup: CDR1 SGHDN, CDR2 FVKESK. This CDR3 is built from 14 residues. V dropped 1 base and J dropped 8 bases, with 14 bases sitting between them. CDR3 DNA sequence: TGTGCCAGCAGCCAAGGGGTCAGGGCCCACGGCTACACCTTC. Protein: CASSQGVRAHGYTF.

This clonotype came up many times. The rearrangement uses TRBV15 and TRBJ2-1, with 8 bases that match TRBD1. Trimming at V came to 5 bases and at J to 9 bases, leaving 12 bases not matched to a gene. Germline V gives CDR1 LNHNV, CDR2 YYDKDF (reference sequence). This CDR3 spans 15 amino acids. The CDR3 spells CATSARQGSGVEQFF. As DNA, the CDR3 is TGTGCCACCAGCGCCAGACAGGGGTCCGGCGTTGAGCAGTTCTTC.

This clonotype was found many times. The J gene is TRBJ2-3, the V gene TRBV19, with no clear D. The CDR3 runs 15 residues. V lost 0 bases and J 2 bases, leaving 9 bases between the germline ends. Looked up from germline, CDR1 is LNHDA and CDR2 is SQIVND (reference sequence). The DNA for the CDR3 is TGTGCCAGTAGTATAGATGGTTGGTCCACAGATACGCAGTATTTT. It codes for CASSIDGWSTDTQYF.

The chain is built from TRBV6-5 and TRBJ2-7; D unresolved. The V and J ends lost 2 bases and 3 bases respectively, with 8 bases between them. The CDR3 is made up of 13 amino acids. Germline values: CDR1 MNHEY, CDR2 SVGAGI. The DNA of the CDR3 is TGTGCCAGCAGTTACGGGGTCATCTACGAGCAGTACTTC. Translation: CASSYGVIYEQYF.

This clonotype was detected a few times. This chain links TRBV11-2 with TRBJ2-1; possible D gene TRBD2, 5 bases. This CDR3 comprises 16 residues. Germline CDR1 reads SGHAT; CDR2 reads FQNNGV. Between the trimmed V and J ends, which lost 1 base and 1 base, there was a span of 11 bases. The DNA of the CDR3 is TGTGCCAGCAGCTTAGCAGCAGGACTGTCCTACAATGAGCAGTTCTTC. Its translation: CASSLAAGLSYNEQFF.

This rearrangement joins TRBV27 to TRBJ2-1; 7 nucleotides line up with TRBD1. With V trimmed by 5 bases and J by 7 bases, 14 bases remained unmatched. Per germline, CDR1 MNHEY and CDR2 SMNVEV (reference sequence). There are 16 residues in the CDR3. CDR3 sequence reads: CASSLNRGNGVNEQFF. The CDR3 DNA reads as TGTGCCAGCAGTCTGAACAGGGGTAATGGGGTAAATGAGCAGTTCTTC.

The V and J genes are TRBV6-5 and TRBJ2-2, with D possibly being TRBD1 or TRBD2 (7 bases each). Germline CDR1 is MNHEY and CDR2 is SVGAGI. Trimming cost V 1 base and J 7 bases, with 19 bases left between them. This CDR3 contains 17 residues. The CDR3 loop is CASSYFPRQGGFGELFF. CDR3 nucleotides: TGTGCCAGCAGTTACTTCCCCCGGCAGGGGGGGTTCGGGGAGCTGTTTTTT.

This clonotype has just a few counts. The chain recombines TRBV6-1 with TRBJ2-2, with D possibly matching TRBD1 (5 bases). The CDR3 runs to 15 residues. The germline V gene has CDR1 MNHNS and CDR2 SASEGT. With 6 bases removed from V and 3 bases from J, the gap between germline ends came to 14 bases. CDR3 loop: CASRREQVDTGELFF. In DNA form, the CDR3 reads TGTGCCAGCAGAAGAGAACAGGTGGACACCGGGGAGCTGTTTTTT.

In this sample, this clonotype turned up many times. The J gene is TRBJ2-1, the V gene TRBV15; 7 nucleotides agree with TRBD2. The CDR3 totals 15 residues. CDR1 is LNHNV and CDR2 is YYDKDF in the germline V gene (reference sequence). V lost 4 bases, J lost 7 bases, and 10 bases stayed unmatched. CDR3 amino acids: CATSKLGLSLNEQFF. The CDR3 DNA is TGTGCCACCAGCAAACTGGGACTATCCTTAAATGAGCAGTTCTTC.

A few counts support this clonotype. The chain recombines TRBV7-3 with TRBJ1-2; 7 nucleotides match TRBD1. The CDR3 is 15 residues long. The V gene end was trimmed by 5 bases and the J gene end by 5 bases; junction bases not matched to a gene: 11. The germline V gene has CDR1 SGHTA and CDR2 FQGTGA. The chain's CDR3 is CASSRAGGPSYGYTF. CDR3 coding DNA: TGTGCCAGCAGCCGTGCAGGGGGACCGTCATATGGCTACACCTTC.

The V call is TRBV6-5, the J call TRBJ1-6; TRBD1 is a possible D gene (5 bases). The germline gives CDR1 MNHEY, CDR2 SVGAGI. The CDR3 covers 14 residues. Trimming took 1 base from V and 10 from J, leaving 11 bases between them. CDR3: CASSYYGGESPLHF. CDR3 nucleotides: TGTGCCAGCAGTTACTATGGGGGAGAGTCACCCCTCCACTTT.

This clonotype has more than one count but fewer than ten. The CDR3 bases are TGTGCCATCGGGGGACAGGAAACCTACGAGCAGTACTTC. Amino acid sequence: CAIGGQETYEQYF. The gene calls are TRBV10-3 and TRBJ2-7, with 8 positions matching TRBD1. Germline V lookup: CDR1 ENHRY, CDR2 SYGVKD. This CDR3 spans 13 amino acids. Trimming at V came to 8 bases and at J to 2 bases, leaving 5 bases not matched to a gene.

There are many counts of this clonotype. The chain joins TRBV12-3 or TRBV12-4 to TRBJ2-2; D is undetermined. The CDR3 is 13 amino acids. V lost 5 bases and J lost 6, with 10 bases in between. CDR3 protein: CASSGPNAGELFF. CDR3 bases: TGTGCCAGCAGTGGGCCCAACGCCGGGGAGCTGTTTTTT.

The genes are TRBV27 and TRBJ2-3; perhaps TRBD2 as D (5 bases). Germline V gene sequence: CDR1 MNHEY, CDR2 SMNVEV (reference sequence). Deletions cut 5 bases from V and 0 bases from J, with 18 bases between. This CDR3 is 17 amino acids long. CDR3 DNA: TGTGCCAGCAGTCGAATGGAACGGGAAGATAGCACAGATACGCAGTATTTT. Amino acids: CASSRMEREDSTDTQYF.

This clonotype was counted between two and nine times. One base away lies a much larger clone, so this may be a sequencing read error. This sequence joins TRBV7-6 and TRBJ2-7; 9 bases map to TRBD2. The CDR3 is 14 residues long. The J segment lost 7 bases and the V segment lost 4 bases, leaving 8 bases of the junction unmatched. CDR1 and CDR2 from the germline V gene are SGHVS and FNYEAQ. The chain's CDR3 is CASSSWISGGEQYF. In nucleotides, the CDR3 is TGTGCCAGCAGCTCATGGATTAGCGGGGGTGAGCAGTACTTC.